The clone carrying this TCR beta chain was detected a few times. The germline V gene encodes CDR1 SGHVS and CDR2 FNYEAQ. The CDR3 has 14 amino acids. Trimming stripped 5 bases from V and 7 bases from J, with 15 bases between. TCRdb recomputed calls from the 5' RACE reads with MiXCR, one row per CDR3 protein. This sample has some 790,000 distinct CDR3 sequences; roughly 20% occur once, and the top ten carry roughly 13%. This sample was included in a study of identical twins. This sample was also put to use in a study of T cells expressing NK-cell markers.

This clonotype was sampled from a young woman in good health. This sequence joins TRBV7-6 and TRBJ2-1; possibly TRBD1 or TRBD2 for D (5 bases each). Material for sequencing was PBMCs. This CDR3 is CASSPGPWTNEQFF. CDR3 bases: TGTGCCAGCAGCCCGGGACCCTGGACGAATGAGCAGTTCTTC.